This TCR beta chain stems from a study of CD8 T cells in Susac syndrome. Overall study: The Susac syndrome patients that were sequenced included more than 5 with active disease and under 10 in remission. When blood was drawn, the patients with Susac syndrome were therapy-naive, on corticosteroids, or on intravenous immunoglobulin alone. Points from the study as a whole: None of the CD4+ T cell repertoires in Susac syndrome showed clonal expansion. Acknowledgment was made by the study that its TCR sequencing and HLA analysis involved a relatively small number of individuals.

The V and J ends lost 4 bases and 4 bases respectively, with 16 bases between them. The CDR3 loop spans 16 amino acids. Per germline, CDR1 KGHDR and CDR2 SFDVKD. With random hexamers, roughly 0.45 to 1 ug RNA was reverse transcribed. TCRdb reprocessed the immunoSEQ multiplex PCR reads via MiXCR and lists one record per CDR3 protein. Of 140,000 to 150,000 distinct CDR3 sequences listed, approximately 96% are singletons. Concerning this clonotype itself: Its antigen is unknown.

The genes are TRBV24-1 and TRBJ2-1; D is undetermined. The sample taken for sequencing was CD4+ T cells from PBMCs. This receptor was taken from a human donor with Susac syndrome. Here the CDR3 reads CATSDTQRTRYNEQFF. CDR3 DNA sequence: TGTGCCACCAGTGACACCCAAAGGACCCGATACAATGAGCAGTTCTTC.